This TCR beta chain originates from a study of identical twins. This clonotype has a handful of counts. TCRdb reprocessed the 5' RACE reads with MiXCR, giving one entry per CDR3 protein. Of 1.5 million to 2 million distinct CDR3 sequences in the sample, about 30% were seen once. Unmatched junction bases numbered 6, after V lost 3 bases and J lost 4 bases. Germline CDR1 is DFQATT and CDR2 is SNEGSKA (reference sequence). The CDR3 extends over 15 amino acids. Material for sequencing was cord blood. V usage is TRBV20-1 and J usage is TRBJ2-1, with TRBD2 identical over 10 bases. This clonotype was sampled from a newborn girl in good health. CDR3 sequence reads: CSARASGSRYNEQFF. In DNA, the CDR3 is TGCAGTGCTAGGGCTAGCGGGAGTCGGTACAATGAGCAGTTCTTC.